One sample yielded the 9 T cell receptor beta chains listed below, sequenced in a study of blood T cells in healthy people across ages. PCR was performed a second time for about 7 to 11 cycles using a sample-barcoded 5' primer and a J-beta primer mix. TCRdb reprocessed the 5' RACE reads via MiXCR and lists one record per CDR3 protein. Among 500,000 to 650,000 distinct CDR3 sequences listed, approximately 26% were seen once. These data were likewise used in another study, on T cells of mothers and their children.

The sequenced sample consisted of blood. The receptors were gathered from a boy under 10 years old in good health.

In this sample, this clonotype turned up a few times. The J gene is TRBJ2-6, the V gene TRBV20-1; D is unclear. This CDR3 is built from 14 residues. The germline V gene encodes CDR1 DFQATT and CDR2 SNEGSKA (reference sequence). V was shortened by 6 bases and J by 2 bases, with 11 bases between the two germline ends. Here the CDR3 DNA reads TGCAGTGCGTTGGGCCCTCCTGGGGCCAACGTCCTGACTTTC. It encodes CSALGPPGANVLTF.

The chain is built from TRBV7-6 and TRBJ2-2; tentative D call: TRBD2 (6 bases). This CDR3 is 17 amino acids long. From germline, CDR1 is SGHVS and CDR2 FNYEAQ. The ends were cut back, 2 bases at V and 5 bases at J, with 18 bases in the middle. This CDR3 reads CASSLFQGGTATGELFF. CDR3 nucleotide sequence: TGTGCCAGCAGCTTATTTCAGGGCGGGACCGCTACCGGGGAGCTGTTTTTT.

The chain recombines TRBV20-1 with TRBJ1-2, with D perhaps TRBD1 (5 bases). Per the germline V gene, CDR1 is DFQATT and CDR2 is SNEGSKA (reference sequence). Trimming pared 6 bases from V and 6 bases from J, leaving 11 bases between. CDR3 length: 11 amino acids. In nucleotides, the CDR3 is TGCAGTGCCGGGACGGACCATGGCTACACCTTC. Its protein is CSAGTDHGYTF.

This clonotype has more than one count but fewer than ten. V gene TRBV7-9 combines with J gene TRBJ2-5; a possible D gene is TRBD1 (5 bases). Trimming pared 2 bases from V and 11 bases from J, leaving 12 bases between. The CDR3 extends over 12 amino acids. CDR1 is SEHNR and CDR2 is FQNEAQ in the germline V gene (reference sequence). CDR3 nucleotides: TGTGCCAGCAGCTTAAGACAGACCCTTCAGTACTTC. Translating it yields CASSLRQTLQYF.

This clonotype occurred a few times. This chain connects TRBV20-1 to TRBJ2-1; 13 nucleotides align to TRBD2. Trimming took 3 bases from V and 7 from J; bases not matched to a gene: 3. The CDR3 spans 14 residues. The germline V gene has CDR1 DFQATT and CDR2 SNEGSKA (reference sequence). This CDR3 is CSASGTSGKNEQFF. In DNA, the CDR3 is TGCAGTGCTAGCGGGACTAGCGGGAAAAATGAGCAGTTCTTC.

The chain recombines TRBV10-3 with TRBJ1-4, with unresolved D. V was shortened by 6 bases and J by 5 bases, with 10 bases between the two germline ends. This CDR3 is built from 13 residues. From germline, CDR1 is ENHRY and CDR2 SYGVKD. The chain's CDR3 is CAISPGENEKLFF. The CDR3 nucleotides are TGTGCCATCAGCCCGGGCGAGAATGAAAAACTGTTTTTT.

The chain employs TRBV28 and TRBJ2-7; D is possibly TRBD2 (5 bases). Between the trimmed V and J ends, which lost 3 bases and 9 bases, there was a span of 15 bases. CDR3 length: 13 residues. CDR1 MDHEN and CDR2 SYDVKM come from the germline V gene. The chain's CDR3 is CASSFSTFEGQYF. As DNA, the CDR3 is TGTGCCAGCAGTTTCTCTACCTTCGAGGGGCAGTACTTC.

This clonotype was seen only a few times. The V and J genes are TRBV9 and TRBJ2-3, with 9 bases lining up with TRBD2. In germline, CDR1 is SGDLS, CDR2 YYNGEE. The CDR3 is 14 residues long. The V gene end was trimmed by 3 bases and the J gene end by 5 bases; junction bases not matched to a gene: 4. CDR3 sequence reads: CASSGGLAEDTQYF. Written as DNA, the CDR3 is TGTGCCAGCAGCGGGGGACTAGCAGAAGATACGCAGTATTTT.

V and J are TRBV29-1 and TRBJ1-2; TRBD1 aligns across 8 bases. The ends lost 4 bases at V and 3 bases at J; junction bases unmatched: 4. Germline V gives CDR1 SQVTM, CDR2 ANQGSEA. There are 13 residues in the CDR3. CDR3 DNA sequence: TGCAGCGTTGGAGGACAGGGTTACTATGGCTACACCTTC. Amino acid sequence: CSVGGQGYYGYTF.